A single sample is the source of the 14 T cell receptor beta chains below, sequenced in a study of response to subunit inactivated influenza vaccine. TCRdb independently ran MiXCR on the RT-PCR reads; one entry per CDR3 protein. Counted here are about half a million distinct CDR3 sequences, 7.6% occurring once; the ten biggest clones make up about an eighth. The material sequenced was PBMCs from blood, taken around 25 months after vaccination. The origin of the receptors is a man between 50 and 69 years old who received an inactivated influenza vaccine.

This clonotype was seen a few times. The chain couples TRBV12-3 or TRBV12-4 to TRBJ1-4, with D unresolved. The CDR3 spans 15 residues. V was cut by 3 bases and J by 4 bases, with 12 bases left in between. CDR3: CASSFSSGVNEKLFF. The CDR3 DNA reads TGTGCCAGCAGTTTCTCTTCGGGAGTTAATGAAAAACTGTTTTTT.

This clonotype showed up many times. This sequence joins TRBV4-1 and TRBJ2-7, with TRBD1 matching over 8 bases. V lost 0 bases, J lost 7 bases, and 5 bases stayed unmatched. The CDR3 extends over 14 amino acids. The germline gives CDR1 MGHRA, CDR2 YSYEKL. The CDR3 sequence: CASSQDRGLGEQYF. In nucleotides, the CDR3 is TGCGCCAGCAGCCAAGACAGGGGGCTTGGGGAGCAGTACTTC.

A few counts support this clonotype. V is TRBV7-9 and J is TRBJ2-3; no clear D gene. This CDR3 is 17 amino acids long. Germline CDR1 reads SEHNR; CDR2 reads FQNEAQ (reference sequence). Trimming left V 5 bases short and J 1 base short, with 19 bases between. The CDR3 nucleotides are TGTGCCAGCAGCCCCCCATTAGACACTTACCGCACAGATACGCAGTATTTT. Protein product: CASSPPLDTYRTDTQYF.

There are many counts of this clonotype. CDR3 sequence reads: CASSPGLAQNTDTQYF. The CDR3, as DNA: TGTGCCAGCAGCCCGGGACTAGCGCAAAACACAGATACGCAGTATTTT. The chain recombines TRBV7-9 with TRBJ2-3; 10 bases map to TRBD2. This CDR3 has 16 amino acids. Germline CDR1 reads SEHNR; CDR2 reads FQNEAQ (reference sequence). V was clipped by 5 bases and J by 2 bases; unmatched bases: 7.

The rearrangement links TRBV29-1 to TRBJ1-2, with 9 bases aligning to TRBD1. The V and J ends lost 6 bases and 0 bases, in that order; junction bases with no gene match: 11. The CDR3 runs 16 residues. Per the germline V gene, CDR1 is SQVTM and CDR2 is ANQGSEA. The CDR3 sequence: CSVRRPGQGANYGYTF. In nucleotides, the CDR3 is TGCAGCGTACGTAGACCGGGACAGGGAGCTAACTATGGCTACACCTTC.

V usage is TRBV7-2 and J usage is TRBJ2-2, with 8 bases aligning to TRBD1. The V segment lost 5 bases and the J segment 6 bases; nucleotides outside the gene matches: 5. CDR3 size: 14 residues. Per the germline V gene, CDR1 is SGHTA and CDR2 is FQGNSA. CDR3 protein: CASSLRGQSGELFF. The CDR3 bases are TGTGCCAGCAGCCTCAGGGGGCAATCCGGGGAGCTGTTTTTT. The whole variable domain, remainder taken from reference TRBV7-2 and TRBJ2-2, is GAGVSQSPSNKVTEKGKDVELRCDPISGHTALYWYRQSLGQGLEFLIYFQGNSAPDKSGLPSDRFSAERTGGSVSTLTIQRTQQEDSAVYLCASSLRGQSGELFFGEGSRLTVL.

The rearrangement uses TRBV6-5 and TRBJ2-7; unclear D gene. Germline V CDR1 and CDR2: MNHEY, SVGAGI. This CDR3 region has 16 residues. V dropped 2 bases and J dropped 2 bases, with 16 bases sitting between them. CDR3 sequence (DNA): TGTGCCAGCAGTTACAAGAGGACGGAAATTACCTACGAGCAGTACTTC. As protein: CASSYKRTEITYEQYF.

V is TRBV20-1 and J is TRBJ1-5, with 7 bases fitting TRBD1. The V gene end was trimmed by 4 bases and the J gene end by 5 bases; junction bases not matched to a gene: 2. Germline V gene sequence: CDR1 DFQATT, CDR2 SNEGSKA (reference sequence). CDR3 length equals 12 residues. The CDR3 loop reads CSAIRGDQPQHF. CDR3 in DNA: TGCAGTGCTATCAGGGGGGATCAGCCCCAGCATTTT.

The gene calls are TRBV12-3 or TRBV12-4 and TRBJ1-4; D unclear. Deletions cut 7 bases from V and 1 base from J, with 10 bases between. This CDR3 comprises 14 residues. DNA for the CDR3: TGTGCCAGCACCCGGGGTTTAACTAATGAAAAACTGTTTTTT. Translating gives CASTRGLTNEKLFF.

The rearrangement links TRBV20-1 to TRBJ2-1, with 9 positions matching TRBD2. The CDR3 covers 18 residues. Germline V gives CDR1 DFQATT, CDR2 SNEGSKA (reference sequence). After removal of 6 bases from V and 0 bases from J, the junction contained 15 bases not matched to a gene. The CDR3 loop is CSASTSGYPLLSYNEQFF. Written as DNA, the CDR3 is TGCAGTGCCTCGACTAGCGGCTATCCCTTACTCTCCTACAATGAGCAGTTCTTC.

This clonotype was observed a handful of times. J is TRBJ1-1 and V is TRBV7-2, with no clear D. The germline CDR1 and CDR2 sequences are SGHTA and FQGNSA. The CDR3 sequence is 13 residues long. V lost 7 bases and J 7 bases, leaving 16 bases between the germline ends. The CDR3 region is CASTPPSLIEAFF. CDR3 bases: TGTGCCAGCACACCTCCCTCACTGATTGAAGCTTTCTTT.

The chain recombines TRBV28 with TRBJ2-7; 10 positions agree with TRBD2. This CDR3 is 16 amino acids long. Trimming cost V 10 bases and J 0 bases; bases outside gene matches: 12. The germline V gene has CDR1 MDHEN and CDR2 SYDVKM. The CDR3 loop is CATLSSGGESSYEQYF. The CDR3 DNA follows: TGTGCCACCCTAAGCAGCGGGGGGGAAAGCTCCTACGAGCAGTACTTC. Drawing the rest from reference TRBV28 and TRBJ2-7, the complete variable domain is DVKVTQSSRYLVKRTGEKVFLECVQDMDHENMFWYRQDPGLGLRLIYFSYDVKMKEKGDIPEGYSVSREKKERFSLILESASTNQTSMYLCATLSSGGESSYEQYFGPGTRLTVT.

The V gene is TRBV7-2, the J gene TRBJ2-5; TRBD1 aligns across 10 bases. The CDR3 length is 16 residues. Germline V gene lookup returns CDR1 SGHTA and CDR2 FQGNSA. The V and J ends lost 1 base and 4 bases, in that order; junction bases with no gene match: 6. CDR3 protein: CASSLVGQGMGETQYF. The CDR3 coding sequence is TGTGCCAGCAGCTTAGTGGGACAGGGGATGGGAGAGACCCAGTACTTC. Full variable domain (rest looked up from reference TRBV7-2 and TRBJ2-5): GAGVSQSPSNKVTEKGKDVELRCDPISGHTALYWYRQSLGQGLEFLIYFQGNSAPDKSGLPSDRFSAERTGGSVSTLTIQRTQQEDSAVYLCASSLVGQGMGETQYFGPGTRLLVL.

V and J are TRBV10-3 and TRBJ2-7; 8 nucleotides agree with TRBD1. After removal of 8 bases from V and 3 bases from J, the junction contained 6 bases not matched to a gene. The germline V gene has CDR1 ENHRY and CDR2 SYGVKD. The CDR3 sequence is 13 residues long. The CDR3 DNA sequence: TGTGCCATCGCGGGACAGGTGGACTACGAGCAGTACTTC. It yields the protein CAIAGQVDYEQYF.